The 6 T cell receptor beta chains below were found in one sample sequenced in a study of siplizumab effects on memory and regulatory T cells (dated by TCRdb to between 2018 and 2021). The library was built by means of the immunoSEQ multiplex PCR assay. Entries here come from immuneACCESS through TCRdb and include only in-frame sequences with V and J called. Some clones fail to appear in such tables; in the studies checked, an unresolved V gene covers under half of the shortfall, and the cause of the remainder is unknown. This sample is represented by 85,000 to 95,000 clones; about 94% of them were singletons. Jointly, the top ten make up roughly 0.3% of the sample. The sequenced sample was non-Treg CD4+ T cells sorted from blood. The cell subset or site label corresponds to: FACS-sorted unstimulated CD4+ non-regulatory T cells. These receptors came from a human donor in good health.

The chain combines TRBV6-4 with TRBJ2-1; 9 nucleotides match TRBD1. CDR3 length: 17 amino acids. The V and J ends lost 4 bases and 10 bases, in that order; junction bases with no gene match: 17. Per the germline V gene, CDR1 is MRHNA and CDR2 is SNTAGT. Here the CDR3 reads CASSVGQFPGQGGEQFF. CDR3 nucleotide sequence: TGTGCCAGCAGTGTAGGCCAATTCCCGGGACAGGGAGGCGAGCAGTTCTTC.

CDR3 in amino acids: CASSPLTFSGANVLTF. The CDR3 DNA is TGCGCCAGCAGCCCCCTCACTTTCTCTGGGGCCAACGTCCTGACTTTC. The chain is built from TRBV4-1 and TRBJ2-6; D gene unclear. In germline, CDR1 is MGHRA, CDR2 YSYEKL. The CDR3 totals 16 residues. With 4 bases removed from V and 0 bases from J, the gap between germline ends came to 10 bases.

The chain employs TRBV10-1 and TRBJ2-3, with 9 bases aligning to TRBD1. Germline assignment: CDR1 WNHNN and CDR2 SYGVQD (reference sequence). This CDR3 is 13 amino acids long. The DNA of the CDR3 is TGCGCTACGGGACAGGGAATCGCAGATACGCAGTATTTT. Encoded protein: CATGQGIADTQYF.

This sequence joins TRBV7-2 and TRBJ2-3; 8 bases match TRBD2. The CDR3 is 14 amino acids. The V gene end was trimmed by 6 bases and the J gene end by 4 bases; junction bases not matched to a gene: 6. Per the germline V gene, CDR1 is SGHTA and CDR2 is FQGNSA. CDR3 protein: CASRPRTSSDTQYF. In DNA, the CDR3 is TGTGCCAGCAGGCCTCGGACTAGCTCAGATACGCAGTATTTT. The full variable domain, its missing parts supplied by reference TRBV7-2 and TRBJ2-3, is GAGVSQSPSNKVTEKGKDVELRCDPISGHTALYWYRQSLGQGLEFLIYFQGNSAPDKSGLPSDRFSAERTGGSVSTLTIQRTQQEDSAVYLCASRPRTSSDTQYFGPGTRLTVL.

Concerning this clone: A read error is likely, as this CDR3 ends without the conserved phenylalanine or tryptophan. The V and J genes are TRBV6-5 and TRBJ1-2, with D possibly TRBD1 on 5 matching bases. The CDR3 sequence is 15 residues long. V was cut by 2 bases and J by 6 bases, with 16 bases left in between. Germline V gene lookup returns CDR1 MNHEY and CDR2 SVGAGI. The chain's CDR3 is CASSYRALGRDGYTS. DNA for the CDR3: TGTGCCAGCAGTTACAGGGCTCTGGGGCGCGATGGCTACACCTCC.

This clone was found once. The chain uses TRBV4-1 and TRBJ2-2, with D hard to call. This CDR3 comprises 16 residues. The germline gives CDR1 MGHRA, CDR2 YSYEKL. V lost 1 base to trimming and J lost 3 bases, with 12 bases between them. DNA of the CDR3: TGCGCCAGCAGCCAAGGGGTGTCTTTGGACACCGGGGAGCTGTTTTTT. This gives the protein CASSQGVSLDTGELFF.